What follows are 27 T cell receptor beta chains derived from one specimen sequenced in a study of T cells in Graves' hyperthyroidism and ophthalmopathy. The investigators amplified TCR beta CDR3 regions from RNA transcripts. A first-round RT-PCR of the TCR CDR3 used the HTBI primer set. Using its own MiXCR run on the multiplex PCR reads, TCRdb lists one record per CDR3 protein. Here the sample spans hundreds of thousands of distinct CDR3 sequences, 45% being singletons. The sample consisted of peripheral blood or thyroid tissue (not recorded which). The receptors here all came from an adult man with Graves' disease, either hyperthyroidism or ophthalmopathy (not recorded which).

V gene TRBV7-2 combines with J gene TRBJ1-4, with 7 bases aligning to TRBD1. CDR1 SGHTA and CDR2 FQGNSA come from the germline V gene. V shed 5 bases, J shed 0 bases, and the junction held 15 bases outside the gene matches. The CDR3 is made up of 19 amino acids. This chain's CDR3 is CASSLLFGTETATNEKLFF. In DNA, the CDR3 is TGTGCCAGCAGCCTCCTTTTCGGGACAGAGACTGCAACTAATGAAAAACTGTTTTTT.

The chain is built from TRBV2 and TRBJ2-7; 10 bases are a match to TRBD1. This CDR3 contains 14 residues. V was pared by 7 bases and J by 5 bases, with 8 bases of the junction left unmatched. Germline-derived CDR1 and CDR2 are SNHLY and FYNNEI. The CDR3: CASKLRDRGHEQYF. The CDR3 DNA reads TGTGCCAGCAAGCTCCGGGACAGGGGCCACGAGCAGTACTTC.

This clonotype has a single count. At one boundary the junction diverges from the germline segment, which might be a read error. V and J are TRBV2 and TRBJ1-2; no clear D. This CDR3 region has 14 residues. CDR1 and CDR2 from the germline V gene are SNHLY and FYNNEI. The CDR3 is CASSQDGINYGYTF. The CDR3 region has the DNA TGCGCCAGCAGCCAAGACGGAATAAACTATGGCTACACCTTC.

This clonotype was recorded many times. V and J are TRBV9 and TRBJ1-2; D might be TRBD1 (6 bases). CDR1 is SGDLS and CDR2 is YYNGEE in the germline V gene. CDR3 length: 12 residues. Trimming stripped 3 bases from V and 6 bases from J, with 9 bases between. The CDR3 coding sequence is TGTGCCAGCAGCGGCAGGGGTGATGGCTACACCTTC. It encodes CASSGRGDGYTF.

This clonotype has a handful of counts. The V call is TRBV27, the J call TRBJ1-6, with a tentative D call TRBD1 (5 bases). The V and J ends lost 5 bases and 10 bases respectively, with 18 bases between them. CDR1 MNHEY and CDR2 SMNVEV come from the germline V gene (reference sequence). This CDR3 spans 15 amino acids. The CDR3 reads CASSPALGAGSPLHF. The DNA of the CDR3 is TGTGCCAGCAGTCCCGCATTAGGGGCGGGGTCACCCCTCCACTTT.

V and J are TRBV11-2 and TRBJ2-7; D is possibly TRBD1 (6 bases). Trimming pared 6 bases from V and 3 bases from J, leaving 12 bases between. Germline V CDR1 and CDR2: SGHAT, FQNNGV. This CDR3 is built from 13 residues. The CDR3 nucleotides are TGTGCCAGCAGTTCCCGGACAGACTACGAGCAGTACTTC. Protein: CASSSRTDYEQYF.

V gene TRBV13 combines with J gene TRBJ1-6; 9 positions agree with TRBD1. The length of the CDR3 is 14 residues. CDR1 is PRHDT and CDR2 is FYEKMQ in the germline V gene (reference sequence). Trimming removed 5 bases from V and 11 bases from J; junction bases left unmatched: 7. CDR3 region: CASSQQGARTPLHF. In nucleotides, the CDR3 is TGTGCCAGCAGCCAACAGGGGGCGAGGACACCCCTCCACTTT.

The rearrangement joins TRBV2 to TRBJ2-7; 8 nucleotides match TRBD1. V gave up 5 bases and J gave up 0 bases; unmatched junction bases: 9. The CDR3 extends over 16 amino acids. Looked up from germline, CDR1 is SNHLY and CDR2 is FYNNEI. CDR3: CASSLSTGASSYEQYF. The CDR3 nucleotides read TGTGCCAGCAGTTTATCGACAGGGGCCAGCTCCTACGAGCAGTACTTC.

In this sample, this clonotype turned up many times. The chain carries TRBV7-9 and TRBJ1-1; D not resolved. Germline V lookup: CDR1 SEHNR, CDR2 FQNEAQ (reference sequence). V was clipped by 2 bases and J by 7 bases, with 8 bases between them. The CDR3 spans 12 residues. This CDR3 is CASSLSDGEAFF. The CDR3, as DNA: TGTGCCAGCAGCTTATCGGACGGTGAAGCTTTCTTT.

J is TRBJ1-2 and V is TRBV25-1; D might be TRBD1 (6 bases). Trimming removed 7 bases at V and 3 bases at J, with 12 bases between. This CDR3 spans 13 amino acids. Per germline, CDR1 MGHDK and CDR2 SYGVNS. CDR3 in DNA: TGTGCCAGCACCCACAGGGTTGACTATGGCTACACCTTC. Encoded protein: CASTHRVDYGYTF.

About this clonotype: This may come from a read error, since a much larger clone is one base off. J is TRBJ2-2 and V is TRBV2; no firm D call. CDR1 is SNHLY and CDR2 is FYNNEI in the germline V gene. This CDR3 spans 14 amino acids. V was cut by 2 bases and J by 0 bases, with 4 bases left in between. The CDR3 loop reads CASSEQTNTGELFF. CDR3 coding DNA: TGTGCCAGCAGTGAACAGACGAACACCGGGGAGCTGTTTTTT.

The CDR3 here is CASSGNGGALHF. CDR3 coding DNA: TGTGCCAGCAGTGGAAACGGGGGGGCCCTCCACTTT. This chain uses TRBV9 with TRBJ1-6, with a weak D call TRBD1 (5 bases). Trimming shortened V by 5 bases and J by 14 bases, and 14 bases separated the two germline ends. CDR1 is SGDLS and CDR2 is YYNGEE in the germline V gene. This CDR3 contains 12 residues.

J is TRBJ1-6 and V is TRBV2; unclear D gene. This CDR3 is 12 amino acids long. Trimming took off 7 bases at V and 11 bases at J, with 12 bases between the two ends. From germline, CDR1 is SNHLY and CDR2 FYNNEI. Written as DNA, the CDR3 is TGTGCCAGCACCCCGGACGGGGCACCCCTCCACTTT. Translated, it gives CASTPDGAPLHF.

The chain recombines TRBV20-1 with TRBJ1-5, with 10 nucleotides matching TRBD1. Germline V gene data show CDR1 as DFQATT and CDR2 as SNEGSKA (reference sequence). The J segment lost 0 bases and the V segment lost 6 bases, leaving 8 bases of the junction unmatched. There are 16 residues in the CDR3. The CDR3 reads CSALPGQGYSNQPQHF. CDR3 in DNA: TGCAGTGCACTCCCGGGACAGGGGTATAGCAATCAGCCCCAGCATTTT.

The gene calls are TRBV7-2 and TRBJ2-7, with D perhaps TRBD1 (5 bases). Trimming removed 10 bases from V and 1 base from J, with 11 bases in between. The germline gives CDR1 SGHTA, CDR2 FQGNSA. The CDR3 has 12 amino acids. DNA for the CDR3: TGTGCCACAACCCCAGGGTCCTACGAGCAGTACTTC. Residues: CATTPGSYEQYF.

The chain has TRBV7-8 and TRBJ2-7, with 9 bases fitting TRBD2. The CDR3 runs 16 residues. Germline V gene lookup returns CDR1 SGHVS and CDR2 FQNEAQ. V was clipped by 5 bases and J by 5 bases; unmatched bases: 13. The CDR3 here is CASSQAGGTSYHEQYF. CDR3 in DNA: TGTGCCAGCAGCCAAGCCGGAGGGACTAGCTACCACGAGCAGTACTTC.

In its sample, this clonotype was seen once. A much more abundant neighbour one base away suggests this may be a read error. The chain joins TRBV7-3 to TRBJ1-5; the D is unclear. The CDR3 length is 15 residues. V was cut by 3 bases and J by 1 base, with 10 bases left in between. Per germline, CDR1 SGHTA and CDR2 FQGTGA. CDR3 amino acids: CASSFNKVSNQPQHF. CDR3 nucleotides: TGTGCCAGCAGCTTTAACAAGGTGAGCAATCAGCCCCAGCATTTT.

This sequence joins TRBV5-5 and TRBJ2-2; a possible D gene is TRBD2 (6 bases). V lost 1 base and J 8 bases, leaving 15 bases between the germline ends. Germline V gene sequence: CDR1 SGHKS, CDR2 YYEKEE (reference sequence). CDR3 length equals 15 residues. CDR3 loop: CASSLLSGSGGELFF. In DNA form, the CDR3 reads TGTGCCAGCAGCTTGTTGAGCGGGTCGGGGGGGGAGCTGTTTTTT.

The chain employs TRBV20-1 and TRBJ1-5, with a weak D call TRBD1 (5 bases). This CDR3 contains 13 residues. Germline V gives CDR1 DFQATT, CDR2 SNEGSKA (reference sequence). Between the trimmed V and J ends, which lost 6 bases and 3 bases, there was a span of 12 bases. The CDR3 DNA follows: TGCAGTGCCGACGGGGCAGTCAATCAGCCCCAGCATTTT. Its protein product is CSADGAVNQPQHF.

The chain uses TRBV7-6 and TRBJ2-7, with D unresolved. Trimming pared 3 bases from V and 2 bases from J, leaving 11 bases between. CDR1 and CDR2 (germline): SGHVS, FNYEAQ. The length of the CDR3 is 14 residues. In DNA form, the CDR3 reads TGTGCCAGCAGCTTGGGGTATCGAGCCTACGAGCAGTACTTC. Protein: CASSLGYRAYEQYF.

The chain joins TRBV20-1 to TRBJ2-7; TRBD1 matches 8 bases. From germline, CDR1 is DFQATT and CDR2 SNEGSKA (reference sequence). Germline trimming cut 3 bases from V and 6 bases from J; bases unmatched to any gene: 4. This CDR3 has 12 amino acids. DNA of the CDR3: TGCAGTGCTAGTTTGGGGACAGGCGAGCAGTACTTC. It encodes CSASLGTGEQYF.

The chain combines TRBV7-9 with TRBJ2-7; 9 bases are a match to TRBD1. Germline V CDR1 and CDR2: SEHNR, FQNEAQ (reference sequence). The V segment lost 4 bases and the J segment 2 bases; nucleotides outside the gene matches: 9. The CDR3 runs to 16 residues. The CDR3 loop is CASSSSTGGSAYEQYF. CDR3 nucleotides: TGTGCCAGCAGCTCATCAACAGGGGGCTCTGCCTACGAGCAGTACTTC.

This clonotype occurred many times. The rearrangement joins TRBV7-9 to TRBJ1-2, with TRBD1 identical over 8 bases. This CDR3 spans 17 amino acids. V was clipped by 6 bases and J by 0 bases; unmatched bases: 12. Germline V gene lookup returns CDR1 SEHNR and CDR2 FQNEAQ (reference sequence). CDR3 loop: CASRKPGQAATNYGYTF. The CDR3 bases are TGTGCCAGCAGAAAGCCGGGACAGGCAGCGACTAACTATGGCTACACCTTC.

Only a few counts were recorded for this clonotype. V gene TRBV9 combines with J gene TRBJ1-1, with D unclear. This CDR3 region has 13 residues. The germline gives CDR1 SGDLS, CDR2 YYNGEE. V dropped 5 bases and J dropped 6 bases, with 14 bases sitting between them. In nucleotides, the CDR3 is TGTGCCAGCAGTTACAATGGTTCCCCTGAAGCTTTCTTT. Protein product: CASSYNGSPEAFF. The variable domain in full, completed from reference TRBV9 and TRBJ1-1, reads DSGVTQTPKHLITATGQRVTLRCSPRSGDLSVYWYQQSLDQGLQFLIQYYNGEERAKGNILERFSAQQFPDLHSELNLSSLELGDSALYFCASSYNGSPEAFFGQGTRLTVV.

The V call is TRBV12-3 or TRBV12-4, the J call TRBJ1-1, with D perhaps TRBD1 (5 bases). The CDR3 is 17 amino acids. Trimming cost V 2 bases and J 1 base, with 17 bases left between them. CDR3 in DNA: TGTGCCAGCAGTTTAATGGTGGTCGGGGCCCGGAACACTGAAGCTTTCTTT. It specifies CASSLMVVGARNTEAFF.

The chain employs TRBV7-2 and TRBJ2-5; D may be TRBD1 or TRBD2 (5 bases each). Germline lookup yields CDR1 SGHTA and CDR2 FQGNSA. Trimming stripped 6 bases from V and 5 bases from J, with 19 bases between. This CDR3 is built from 15 residues. The CDR3 region has the DNA TGTGCCAGCAGTGAAGTTGAGGGGTTGCGGGAGACCCAGTACTTC. This translates into CASSEVEGLRETQYF.

This clonotype was picked up many times. The chain employs TRBV5-1 and TRBJ1-1, with D maybe TRBD1 (6 bases). There are 13 residues in the CDR3. Trimming took off 6 bases at V and 0 bases at J, with 9 bases between the two ends. CDR1 SGHRS and CDR2 YFSETQ come from the germline V gene. CDR3 loop: CASKQGMNTEAFF. CDR3 in DNA: TGCGCCAGCAAGCAGGGGATGAACACTGAAGCTTTCTTT.